The subject of this entry is one TCR beta chain. The table lists this clone with a few counts. The target of this receptor is not known. Base qualities are missing; no much larger clone stands one base away. The sample is drawn from a study of cytomegalovirus exposure and HLA in healthy donors (dated by TCRdb to 2017 to 2019). Regarding the study in general: An earlier analysis of fewer than 750 of the donors reported under 300 Gb of sequence data and around 120 million unique TCR beta sequences obtained from about 179 million T cells. An early release covering just under 650 HLA-typed donors comprised about 300 gigabases of sequencing data and tens of millions of unique TCR sequences. Of the 300 to 400 genotyped donors, 65% to 90% fell in the genetic ancestry cluster associated with self-reported Caucasian donors. The study aimed to test whether cataloging public T cell receptors could reveal signatures of past pathogen exposure. The study used immunosequencing to profile the T cell repertoires of 670 or so subjects and linked those repertoires to cytomegalovirus serostatus. In addition to the first cohort of 666 subjects, a separate validation cohort of approximately 130 different subjects was used. To predict cytomegalovirus infection status, the study brought together high-throughput TCR immunosequencing, statistical association of individual TCRs with disease status, and machine learning. A later analysis re-examined previously published TCR beta repertoires from 610 or so donors and added high-resolution HLA genotyping to investigate patterns of TCR occurrence. In the later analysis, no new phenotypic data were used to find candidate immune exposures; instead, reliance was placed on TCR beta sequences and their occurrence across donors. An earlier analysis of about 600 of the donors used high-throughput TCR beta sequencing to judge whether each TCR beta V gene segment behaved as functional or pseudogenic. Donor age, sex, ethnicity and CMV serostatus were compiled together with the repertoire data. A later genetic analysis took genome-wide SNP genotypes for about 55% of the roughly 700 donors and used that subset as a discovery cohort. All discovery cohort repertoires had been generated on a single sequencing platform. Both class I and class II loci were covered by HLA typing, at four-digit resolution. The number of typed donors differed by locus: about 620-630 for A, B, C, DRB1 and DQB1; about 520 for DQA1; approximately 600 for DPA1; and about 470 for DPB1. A handful of DR-DQ haplotypes were handled as single units for association and clustering because linkage in the cohort was strong. Across around 400 genotyped donors of the cohort, an average of 235,054 unique TCR beta nucleotide sequences per donor were sequenced, and around 20% of those sequences were non-productive.

The library was produced with the immunoSEQ multiplex PCR assay. For the multiplex PCR, a mixture combining 60 forward primers for TCR Vbeta segments and 13 reverse primers for TCR Jbeta segments was used. A multiplex PCR assay on genomic DNA amplified the CDR3 region of rearranged TCR beta genes. On the Illumina HiSeq System, the amplified TCR beta libraries were sequenced as 87-base-pair reads. Processing in the source paper ran as follows. In a later analysis, 70 million to 95 million unique TCR beta chains were counted across the approximately 620 repertoires, and approximately 9.9 million of these chains were shared by at least two donors. Raw reads were error-corrected and collapsed into unique sequences with a nearest-neighbor algorithm that merged closely related sequences to remove PCR and sequencing errors. To assign V, D and J gene segments, CDR3 sequences were aligned to IMGT reference sequences. For a sequence to be retained, a match of at least six nucleotides to both a V gene segment and a J gene segment was required. Rearrangements were called productive when the CDR3 lacked stop codons and stayed in frame with V and J; all others were non-productive. Following IMGT convention, CDR3 was defined as the stretch from the second conserved V-encoded cysteine to the conserved J-encoded phenylalanine. Sequences without an unambiguous match to a single V gene segment were excluded from the earlier analysis of about 630 of the donors. In an earlier analysis of 587 of the donors, V segments were called functional above 56.7% productive rearrangements and were called segregating when the between-donor standard deviation exceeded 5%. A statistical classification framework was built for diagnosing cytomegalovirus status from the catalog of TCR beta chain sequences. V and J gene assignment, in a later analysis, came from comparing TCR nucleotide sequences with IMGT/GENE-DB human TR gene sequences. Using the TCRdist pipeline, a later analysis assigned CDR3 sequences along with most-parsimonious VDJ recombination scenarios. In a later analysis, every TCR beta chain was defined by the combination of its CDR3 amino acid sequence and its V-gene family, and reads without a unique V-gene family were dropped. To address suspected cross-contamination and a sequencing artifact, a later analysis removed roughly 580 highly shared, low-generation-probability nucleotide sequences. In a later analysis, a clonal expansion index was calculated for each public chain from normalized within-repertoire ranks of inferred template counts. Generation probabilities in a later analysis came from a VDJ recombination model fitted to out-of-frame rearrangements, and those results were checked against IGoR. In a later analysis, TCR-TCR, TCR-HLA and TCR-CMV co-occurrence was scored with hypergeometric tests, and a repertoire-size bias correction was applied to TCR pairs. A later analysis estimated false discovery rates by permuting HLA or CMV assignments 20 times. A later analysis grouped co-occurring TCRs with DBSCAN, adding TCRdist sequence similarity when clustering within HLA-allele-positive subsets. Repertoires with fewer than 30,000 or more than 120,000 public chains were left out of co-occurrence clustering, as were four to six repertoires with anomalous nucleotide sharing. In its TCRdb copy, this immuneACCESS table keeps in-frame sequences only and misses some clones. Where compared with another copy, unresolved V genes explain less than half of these, and the others have no known cause. For V, J and clone size, that table is used; D and trimming come from the DNA. A total of some 120,000 clones appear in this sample, about four fifths of them only once. The leading ten clones occupy 1% of the sample.

Results the study describes overall, beyond this receptor: A later analysis associated 16,951 TCR beta sequences with specific HLA alleles at a false discovery rate of 0.05. The authors suggested that the approach could potentially be generalized to other disease states and immunological phenotypes. The study gave a list of more than 150 TCR beta chains associated with cytomegalovirus. Some IMGT-functional V segments, including TRBV6-2 and TRBV6-3, could not be distinguished by the 87-base-pair reads and were therefore excluded. Most TCR sequences were observed very rarely across donors, whereas some public TCRs were present in many individuals. Compared with the approximately 670-donor mean, donors in an Asian-associated ancestry cluster had fewer N-insertions in productive TCRs, according to a later genetic analysis. Because HLA typing was unavailable for some donors at each locus, only the typed subset was used in association tests. In a later analysis, TCR association rates were found to vary across HLA loci, with the most associated TCRs seen for DRB1 alleles and the fewest for HLA-C alleles. Strong co-occurrence of HLA alleles, especially DR and DQ, made assigning TCR associations to individual alleles difficult. Sequencing depth was assumed to be roughly uniform across donors in the presence/absence analyses, though that assumption may not hold. A group of highly shared sequence variants was considered likely to be a technical artifact of the sequencing pipeline. Correlated functional status among segregating V segments might be attributable to linkage disequilibrium, but an unknown experimental factor could not be ruled out. An earlier analysis of several hundred of the donors showed that most TCR beta V segments appeared in productive rearrangements either about 90% or about 30% of the time, which broadly matched IMGT annotations. In this cohort, only TCR beta chains were sequenced, and detectable features were limited by the absence of alpha or paired-chain data. In both the original and validation cohorts, the classifier was reported to diagnose cytomegalovirus status with high specificity and sensitivity. In a later analysis, several top co-occurrence clusters were reported to appear linked to parvovirus B19, influenza, CMV and Epstein-Barr virus. In vitro tests confirmed that a few of the cytomegalovirus-associated TCR beta chains recognize cytomegalovirus antigens. Most CMV-associated TCR beta chains appeared to be HLA-restricted in a later analysis, and the HLA associations seemed to be driven largely by CMV exposure. A further reported finding was that TCR beta sequences accurately predicted the HLA-A and HLA-B alleles for most subjects in the first cohort. In a later analysis, HLA-associated TCR beta chains showed more clonal expansion and lower generation probabilities than non-associated chains that were equally common. CMV serostatus was the only immune exposure information available for the cohort. A later genetic analysis associated a missense DCLRE1C variant with V-gene and J-gene trimming of TCR beta chains, and an independent cohort replicated the association. Because counts were too low, more than 15 rarely observed V segments, including chromosome 9 orphons, were left out of the earlier analysis of 500 to 750 of the donors.

The cohort was made up of approximately 670 healthy bone marrow donors. All cohort members were sampled while nominally healthy, although unrecorded immune exposures were likely present. CMV serostatus was positive for about 300 and negative for about half of the 666 cohort members, and was not recorded for this donor. Each donor provided a peripheral blood sample, and peripheral blood mononuclear cells were used for TCR beta sequencing. The Qiagen DNeasy Blood Extraction Kit was used to extract genomic DNA from the blood cell samples. Sequences KGHSH (CDR1) and LQKENI (CDR2) are obtained from the germline V gene. CDR3 length: 16 amino acids, cysteine to phenylalanine. Left in the record is the CDR3 DNA by itself, 48 bases read in frame from the first base. At the junction V is shortened by 4 bases and J by 3 bases, with 18 bases in between.

Sequencing was performed on PBMCs. This receptor was taken from a human donor in good health. The chain is assembled from TRBV18 and TRBJ1-2, with an unclear D gene assignment. The CDR3 protein: CASSHAKDLADYGYTF. The DNA sequence reads TGTGCCAGCTCACACGCGAAAGATCTCGCGGACTATGGCTACACCTTC.